Sequencing of this TCR beta chain was carried out in a study of vaccination and CD4 T cells after COVID-19. Cultured CD4+ T-cell DNA underwent Oncomine TCR Beta short-read sequencing. MiXCR, applied by TCRdb to the PCR reads, yields one record per CDR3 protein. The sample comprises about 16,000 distinct CDR3 sequences, 44% of which are singletons, and roughly 15% rests with the top ten. On this clonotype: Its antigen remains unknown.

With 0 bases removed from V and 5 bases from J, the gap between germline ends came to 16 bases. The CDR3 spans 15 residues. Germline CDR1 is DFQATT and CDR2 is SNEGSKA (reference sequence). Time point denoted: late sampling 161 to 241 days after vaccination in a few convalescent patients. Treatment specified: 10-day PBMC culture with coronavirus spike peptide pools or control peptides (ViraFEST assay). The clonotype was recovered from a human donor who had recovered from COVID-19. The input for sequencing was CD4+ T cells from blood, cultured in vitro, taken about 7 months after SARS-CoV-2 vaccination. V gene TRBV20-1 combines with J gene TRBJ2-5; D tentatively fits TRBD1 or TRBD2 (6 bases each). DNA for the CDR3: TGCAGTGCTAGAGATCGGGGGCAGGGTCGGGAGACCCAGTACTTC. This translates into CSARDRGQGRETQYF.